The following is a TCR beta chain sequence with its context. These data belong to a study of low-dose radiotherapy and immunotherapy resistance in tumors. Study as a whole: Every day for four cycles from cycle 1 day 1, patients took 300 mg of oral aspirin.

Priming of first-strand cDNA relied on TRAV- and TRBV-specific primers (covering alpha and beta chains). It was with a constant-region primer and a V-primer adapter that TCRs were amplified over approximately 18 PCR cycles. TCRdb reprocessed the reads via MiXCR and lists one record per CDR3 protein. The table shows about 9,800 distinct CDR3 sequences, with 42% occurring only once. This clonotype was sampled from a human donor with advanced metastatic prostate, ovarian, gallbladder or colorectal cancer (not recorded which). This table probably holds off-target reads from a library built for another chain.

CDR3 protein: CASSYSGGTYNEQFF. The CDR3 DNA reads TGTGCCAGCAGTTACAGCGGGGGGACTTACAATGAGCAGTTCTTC. The V call is TRBV6-2 or TRBV6-3, the J call TRBJ2-1; 9 bases are shared with TRBD2. This CDR3 has 15 residues. After removal of 2 bases from V and 4 bases from J, the junction contained 3 bases not matched to a gene. Germline V gene lookup returns CDR1 MNHEY and CDR2 SVGEGT.